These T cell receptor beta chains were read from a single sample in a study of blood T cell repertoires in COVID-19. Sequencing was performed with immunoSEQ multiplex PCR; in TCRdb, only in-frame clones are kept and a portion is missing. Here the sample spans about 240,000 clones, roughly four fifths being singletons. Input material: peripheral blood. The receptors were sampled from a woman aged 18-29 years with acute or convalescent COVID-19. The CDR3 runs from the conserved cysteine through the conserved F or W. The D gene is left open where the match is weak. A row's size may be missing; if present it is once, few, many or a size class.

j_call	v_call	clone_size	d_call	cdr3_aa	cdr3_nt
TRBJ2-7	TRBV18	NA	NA	CASSLGTGAGIYEQYF	TGTGCCAGCTCACTAGGGACTGGGGCGGGAATTTACGAGCAGTACTTC
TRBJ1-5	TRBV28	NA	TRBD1	CASSWTGLSNQPQHF	TGTGCCAGCAGCTGGACAGGGTTGAGCAATCAGCCCCAGCATTTT
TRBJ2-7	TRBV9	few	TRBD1	CASSVTGTGSSYEQYF	TGTGCCAGCAGCGTGACCGGGACAGGGAGCTCCTACGAGCAGTACTTC
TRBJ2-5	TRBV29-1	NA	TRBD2	CSVEGTSGREGQETQYF	TGCAGCGTTGAGGGAACTAGCGGGAGGGAGGGCCAAGAGACCCAGTACTTC
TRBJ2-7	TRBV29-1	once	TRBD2	CSVRYGLGAYEQYF	TGCAGCGTTCGATACGGACTAGGGGCCTACGAGCAGTACTTC
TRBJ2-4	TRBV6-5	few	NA	CASSYSVLAKNIQYF	TGTGCCAGCAGTTACTCCGTCCTAGCCAAAAACATTCAGTACTTC
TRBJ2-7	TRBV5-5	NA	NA	CASSPMREQYF	TGTGCCAGCAGCCCTATGAGGGAGCAGTACTTC
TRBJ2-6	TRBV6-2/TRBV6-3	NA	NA	CASSGNRNHYSGANVLTF	TGTGCCAGCAGTGGGAACAGGAATCACTACTCTGGGGCCAACGTCCTGACTTTC
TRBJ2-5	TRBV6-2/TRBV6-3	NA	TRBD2	CASSPSLREVETQYF	TGTGCCAGCAGCCCGAGCCTGCGGGAGGTTGAGACCCAGTACTTC
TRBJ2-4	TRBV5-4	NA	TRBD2	CASSLGGLAGLAKNIQYF	TGTGCCAGCAGCTTGGGCGGACTAGCGGGACTAGCCAAAAACATTCAGTACTTC
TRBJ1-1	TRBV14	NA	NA	CASSLLGSNTEAFF	TGTGCCAGCAGCCTTCTCGGGTCGAACACTGAAGCTTTCTTT
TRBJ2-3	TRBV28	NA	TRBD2	CASSFSSREGRADTQYF	TGTGCCAGCAGTTTTAGCTCGCGGGAGGGCCGCGCAGATACGCAGTATTTT
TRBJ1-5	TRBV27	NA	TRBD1	CASTTGVPSNQPQHF	TGTGCCAGCACAACAGGGGTGCCTAGCAATCAGCCCCAGCATTTT
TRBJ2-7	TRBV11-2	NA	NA	CASSLDPGQTYEQYF	TGTGCCAGCAGCTTAGATCCAGGACAGACCTACGAGCAGTACTTC
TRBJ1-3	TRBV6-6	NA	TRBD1	CASSDRGSSGNTIYF	TGTGCCAGCAGCGACAGGGGCTCCTCTGGAAACACCATATATTTT
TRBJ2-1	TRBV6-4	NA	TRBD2	CASSATSGGLDEQFF	TGTGCCAGCAGTGCGACTAGCGGGGGTTTGGATGAGCAGTTCTTC
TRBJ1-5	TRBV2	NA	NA	CASSGDCEGHYSNQPQHF	TGTGCCAGCAGTGGGGATTGTGAGGGCCACTATAGCAATCAGCCCCAGCATTTT
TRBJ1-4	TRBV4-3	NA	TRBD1	CASSQDGRGQFVNANEKLFF	TGCGCCAGCAGCCAAGATGGAAGGGGGCAATTTGTTAACGCTAATGAAAAACTGTTTTTT
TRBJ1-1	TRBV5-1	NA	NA	CASSTRQATEAFF	TGCGCCAGCAGCACGCGACAGGCGACTGAAGCTTTCTTT
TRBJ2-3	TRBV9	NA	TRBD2	CASSDLAGGPSTDTQYF	TGTGCCAGCAGCGATTTAGCGGGAGGACCTTCCACAGATACGCAGTATTTT
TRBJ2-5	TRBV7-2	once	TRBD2	CASSPNSAGGRETQYF	TGTGCCAGCAGCCCCAACTCAGCGGGAGGGCGGGAGACCCAGTACTTC
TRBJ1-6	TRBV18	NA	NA	CASSPTINSPLHF	TGTGCCAGCTCACCAACTATTAATTCACCCCTCCACTTT
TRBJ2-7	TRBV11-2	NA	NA	CASSWTPTYEQYF	TGTGCCAGCAGCTGGACACCTACCTACGAGCAGTACTTC
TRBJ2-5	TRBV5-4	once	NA	CASSPPDPGETQYF	TGTGCCAGCAGCCCCCCGGACCCGGGGGAGACCCAGTACTTC
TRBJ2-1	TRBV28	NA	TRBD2	CASSLTPGLAGVGQFF	TGTGCCAGCAGTTTAACACCGGGACTAGCGGGAGTCGGGCAGTTCTTC
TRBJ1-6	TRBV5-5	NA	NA	CASSPDWDTYNSPLHF	TGTGCCAGCAGCCCGGATTGGGACACTTATAATTCACCCCTCCACTTT
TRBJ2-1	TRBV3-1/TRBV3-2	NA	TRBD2	CASSKTSGRTSEQFF	TGTGCCAGCAGTAAGACTAGCGGGAGGACCTCGGAGCAGTTCTTC
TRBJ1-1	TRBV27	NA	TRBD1	CASSFRGSTEAFF	TGTGCCAGCAGTTTCAGGGGGTCTACTGAAGCTTTCTTT
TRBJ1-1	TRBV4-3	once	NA	CASSQGTKNTEAFF	TGCGCCAGCAGCCAGGGGACTAAGAACACTGAAGCTTTCTTT
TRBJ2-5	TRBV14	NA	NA	CASSQGAPRRETQYF	TGTGCCAGCAGCCAAGGGGCACCGCGCCGGGAGACCCAGTACTTC
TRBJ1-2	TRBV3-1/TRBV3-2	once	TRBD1	CASSQVFSGTGRYTF	TGTGCCAGCAGCCAAGTTTTTTCCGGGACAGGGCGATACACCTTC
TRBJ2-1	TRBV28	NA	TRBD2	CASSFSGRALRNEQFF	TGTGCCAGCAGTTTCTCCGGGAGGGCCTTGAGGAATGAGCAGTTCTTC
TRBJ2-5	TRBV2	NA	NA	CASNPRWQGIGETQYF	TGTGCCAGCAACCCCCGATGGCAGGGTATTGGAGAGACCCAGTACTTC
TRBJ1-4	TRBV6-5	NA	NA	CASSYLMGGADEKLFF	TGTGCCAGCAGTTACCTGATGGGGGGGGCGGATGAAAAACTGTTTTTT